Each of the 3 T cell receptor beta chains below was sequenced from the same sample in a study of siplizumab effects on memory and regulatory T cells. No antigens are known for them. Cells of the mixed lymphocyte reaction were cocultured at 37 degrees C for roughly six days. Produced via immunoSEQ multiplex PCR; TCRdb's table is partial and in-frame only. The sample consists of under 15,000 clones, around half of them appearing once. Sequenced input: CFSE-low (dividing) CD8+ T cells sorted from an allogeneic mixed lymphocyte reaction. The source of these receptors is a human donor in good health; the cells came from an allogeneic mixed lymphocyte reaction. Some clones in this sample may be carry-over from other donors' samples.

This sequence joins TRBV6-5 and TRBJ2-7; D possibly corresponds to TRBD2 (6 bases). V was shortened by 5 bases and J by 2 bases, with 13 bases between the two germline ends. CDR3 length: 14 residues. Germline-derived CDR1 and CDR2 are MNHEY and SVGAGI. The CDR3 DNA is TGTGCCAGCAGTATAGCGGCTGGCGCCTACGAGCAGTACTTC. Amino acids: CASSIAAGAYEQYF.

This sequence joins TRBV6-1 and TRBJ1-2; no reliable D call. Germline loops: CDR1 MNHNS, CDR2 SASEGT. The V and J ends lost 4 bases and 4 bases respectively, with 19 bases between them. The CDR3 has 16 residues. The CDR3 reads CASSGYHLRKTYGYTF. CDR3 coding DNA: TGTGCCAGCAGTGGCTATCACTTGCGAAAGACCTATGGCTACACCTTC.

This clone was seen ten or more times. V gene TRBV19 combines with J gene TRBJ1-4; 9 positions agree with TRBD1. This CDR3 comprises 15 residues. J lost 5 bases, V lost 8 bases, and 9 bases had no gene match. Germline V gene sequence: CDR1 LNHDA, CDR2 SQIVND (reference sequence). The CDR3 nucleotides are TGTGCCAGTCAAACTATGACAGGGGGAAATGAAAAACTGTTTTTT. This encodes CASQTMTGGNEKLFF. The whole variable domain, filled in from reference TRBV19 and TRBJ1-4, reads DGGITQSPKYLFRKEGQNVTLSCEQNLNHDAMYWYRQDPGQGLRLIYYSQIVNDFQKGDIAEGYSVSREKKESFPLTVTSAQKNPTAFYLCASQTMTGGNEKLFFGSGTQLSVL.